This TCR beta chain was sequenced in a study of cytomegalovirus exposure and HLA in healthy donors. Germline assignment: CDR1 LNHDA and CDR2 SQIVND (reference sequence). V lost 0 bases, J lost 7 bases, and 10 bases lay in between. The CDR3 is made up of 14 amino acids. PCR used 60 Vbeta primers and 13 Jbeta primers. The repertoire was sequenced with immunoSEQ multiplex PCR; TCRdb's copy has only in-frame clones and lacks some. This sample yields about 180,000 clones, of which 65% to 80% are seen a single time; more than 0.55% belongs to the top ten. The source is a woman aged 40 to 50 in good health and CMV-seronegative. The chain joins TRBV19 to TRBJ2-1, with no clear D. The material sequenced was PBMCs. The CDR3 sequence is CASSIDTNRNEQFF. The CDR3 coding sequence is TGTGCCAGTAGTATAGATACGAACAGAAATGAGCAGTTCTTC.